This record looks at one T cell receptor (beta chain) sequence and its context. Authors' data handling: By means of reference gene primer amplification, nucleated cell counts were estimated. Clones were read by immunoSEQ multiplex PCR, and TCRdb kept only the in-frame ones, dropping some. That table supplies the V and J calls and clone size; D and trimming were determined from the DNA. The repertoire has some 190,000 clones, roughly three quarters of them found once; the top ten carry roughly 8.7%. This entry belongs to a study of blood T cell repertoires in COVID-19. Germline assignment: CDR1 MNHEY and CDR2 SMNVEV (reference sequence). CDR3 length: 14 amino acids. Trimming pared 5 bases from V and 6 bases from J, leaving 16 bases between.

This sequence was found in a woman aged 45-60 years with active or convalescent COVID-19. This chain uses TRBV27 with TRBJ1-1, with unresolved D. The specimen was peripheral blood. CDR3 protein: CASSLRPRRAEAFF. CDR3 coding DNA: TGTGCCAGCAGTCTAAGGCCCCGCCGGGCTGAAGCTTTCTTT.